The 6 T cell receptor beta chains reported below all come from one sample, sequenced in a study of T cell repertoires in cytomegalovirus infection. TCRdb processed the reads anew with MiXCR; each CDR3 protein has one entry. The sample has about 770,000 distinct CDR3 sequences; 29% are singletons. These receptors' targets are unknown. This material consisted of cultured CD8+ T cells from PBMCs, taken from culture after CMV antigen stimulation. Receptors originate from a human donor in good health (CMV status not recorded). Some clones in this sample may be carry-over from other donors' samples.

The CDR3 here is CASSYSRLYEQYF. The CDR3, as DNA: TGTGCCAGCAGTTACTCGAGACTCTACGAGCAGTACTTC. This chain uses TRBV6-5 with TRBJ2-7; D gene unclear. The CDR3 runs 13 residues. Germline-derived CDR1 and CDR2 are MNHEY and SVGAGI. Trimming pared 0 bases from V and 3 bases from J, leaving 6 bases between.

This clonotype was detected a few times. The chain joins TRBV7-9 to TRBJ2-5; 9 nucleotides agree with TRBD1. Germline CDR1 and CDR2: SEHNR and FQNEAQ (reference sequence). The CDR3 spans 16 residues. With 1 base clipped from V and 3 bases from J, the junction kept 6 bases outside the gene matches. CDR3 sequence reads: CASSLVVRQGEETQYF. In DNA, the CDR3 is TGTGCCAGCAGCTTAGTTGTTCGACAGGGGGAAGAGACCCAGTACTTC.

This clonotype appeared a few times. The chain recombines TRBV15 with TRBJ2-1, with 7 bases that match TRBD1. This CDR3 is 17 amino acids long. Germline CDR1 and CDR2: LNHNV and YYDKDF (reference sequence). V was pared by 2 bases and J by 2 bases, with 9 bases of the junction left unmatched. The CDR3: CATSRLQRDRAYNEQFF. CDR3 nucleotides: TGTGCCACCAGCAGATTACAAAGGGACAGAGCCTACAATGAGCAGTTCTTC.

V usage is TRBV27 and J usage is TRBJ2-7; TRBD1 aligns across 9 bases. The CDR3 runs to 15 residues. The junction had 11 bases not matched to a gene; V was cut back by 6 bases and J by 5 bases. Germline V lookup: CDR1 MNHEY, CDR2 SMNVEV (reference sequence). The DNA for the CDR3 is TGTGCCAGCAGAATCCCGGACAGGGGTTTCCACGAGCAGTACGTC. Its protein is CASRIPDRGFHEQYV.

The chain employs TRBV10-1 and TRBJ2-2; D is ambiguous. The germline V gene has CDR1 WNHNN and CDR2 SYGVQD (reference sequence). The V end was cut by 0 bases, the J end by 0 bases, with 5 bases between. CDR3 size: 15 residues. Here the CDR3 reads CASSESLPNTGELFF. For the CDR3, the DNA is TGCGCCAGCAGTGAGTCCCTACCGAACACCGGGGAGCTGTTTTTT.

V usage is TRBV12-3 or TRBV12-4 and J usage is TRBJ2-1; D may correspond to TRBD1 or TRBD2 (5 bases each). The V end lost 1 base, the J end lost 10 bases, and 14 bases lay between the germline ends. CDR3 length: 14 amino acids. This chain's CDR3 is CASSLVRRRDEQFF. As DNA, the CDR3 is TGTGCCAGCAGTTTAGTACGGCGCAGGGACGAGCAGTTCTTC.